These 27 T cell receptor beta chains originate from one sample sequenced in a study of beta chain features in type 1 diabetes. The study's findings and limits: When Type 1 diabetes patients were examined, their TCRB CDR3s proved moderately but significantly shorter in all four CD4+ subsets.

No antigen has been assigned to these receptors. Since all of the isolated RNA was reverse transcribed, expressed TCRB transcripts were what got sequenced. Profiled with immunoSEQ multiplex PCR; TCRdb holds only in-frame clones, not every one. The sample records around 340,000 clones, around 9.3% being singletons. The sequencing input was central memory CD4+ T cells from blood. The receptor set was obtained from a young man with type 1 diabetes.

This clone showed up many times. This chain connects TRBV16 to TRBJ2-7; perhaps TRBD2 as D (5 bases). CDR1 is KGHSY, CDR2 FQNENV, per germline. CDR3 length: 14 amino acids. With 2 bases removed from V and 3 bases from J, the gap between germline ends came to 11 bases. The CDR3: CASSQNFEGYEQYF. CDR3 DNA sequence: TGTGCCAGCAGCCAAAATTTCGAGGGCTACGAGCAGTACTTC.

The V call is TRBV6-6, the J call TRBJ2-2, with D unclear. The CDR3 is made up of 14 amino acids. The V gene lost 5 bases and the J gene lost 1 base, with 8 bases spanning the gap. In germline, CDR1 is MNHNY, CDR2 SVGAGI (reference sequence). The DNA of the CDR3 is TGTGCCAGCAGTCACTTCAAGAACACCGGGGAGCTGTTTTTT. This sequence encodes CASSHFKNTGELFF.

As for this clone: The sample has other DNA sequences that encode this CDR3 too. V gene TRBV6-5 combines with J gene TRBJ2-1; D remains unclear. V lost 8 bases and J 2 bases, leaving 7 bases between the germline ends. The CDR3 is 12 amino acids. The germline gives CDR1 MNHEY, CDR2 SVGAGI. The CDR3 nucleotides read TGTGCCAGCGGGCCAGCCTACAATGAGCAGTTCTTC. It yields the protein CASGPAYNEQFF.

This clone showed up just a few times. The genes are TRBV7-9 and TRBJ2-1; unclear D gene. Trimming removed 5 bases from V and 12 bases from J, with 14 bases in between. The CDR3 is 12 amino acids. Germline V gives CDR1 SEHNR, CDR2 FQNEAQ (reference sequence). The CDR3: CASSDEDRGQFF. CDR3 DNA sequence: TGTGCCAGCAGCGATGAGGACCGTGGGCAGTTCTTC.

This clone was seen a few times. This chain joins TRBV25-1 and TRBJ2-3; TRBD2 aligns across 9 bases. Germline CDR1 reads MGHDK; CDR2 reads SYGVNS. The CDR3 runs to 16 residues. V shed 1 base, J shed 2 bases, and the junction held 4 bases outside the gene matches. The CDR3 region has the DNA TGTGCCAGCAGTGAATTCGAGCGGGGGGCCACAGATACGCAGTATTTT. Its translation: CASSEFERGATDTQYF.

This clone was observed many times. The gene calls are TRBV10-3 and TRBJ1-1, with D maybe TRBD1 (5 bases). Trimming cost V 6 bases and J 6 bases, with 29 bases left between them. CDR3 size: 18 residues. Germline CDR1 reads ENHRY; CDR2 reads SYGVKD. The CDR3 loop reads CAISDQWQGGSFLPEAFF. CDR3 DNA: TGTGCCATCAGCGACCAATGGCAGGGTGGGAGTTTCCTCCCTGAAGCTTTCTTT.

This chain links TRBV5-1 with TRBJ2-2, with TRBD1 matching over 7 bases. Germline CDR1 reads SGHRS; CDR2 reads YFSETQ. V shed 5 bases and J 3 bases; nucleotides not matched to a gene: 7. The length of the CDR3 is 15 residues. The CDR3 loop is CASRPPDRDTGELFF. CDR3 nucleotides: TGCGCCAGCAGGCCTCCTGACAGGGACACCGGGGAGCTGTTTTTT.

The chain employs TRBV4-1 and TRBJ2-2; TRBD1 aligns across 9 bases. Losses at the gene ends were 3 bases for V and 0 bases for J; bases not matched to a gene: 5. This CDR3 is 17 amino acids long. CDR1 MGHRA and CDR2 YSYEKL come from the germline V gene. CDR3: CASSHPGQGANTGELFF. The CDR3 nucleotides are TGCGCCAGCAGCCACCCGGGACAGGGCGCGAACACCGGGGAGCTGTTTTTT.

The chain employs TRBV6-5 and TRBJ1-6, with TRBD1 matching 10 bases. V was clipped by 6 bases and J by 7 bases; unmatched bases: 6. Germline CDR1 MNHEY, CDR2 SVGAGI. The CDR3 totals 15 residues. CDR3 nucleotides: TGTGCCAGCAGGCGGCCGGGACAGGGGAATTCACCCCTCCACTTT. As protein: CASRRPGQGNSPLHF.

This clone was counted between two and nine times. The rearrangement joins TRBV5-1 to TRBJ2-3, with 12 bases aligning to TRBD2. J lost 4 bases, V lost 0 bases, and 6 bases had no gene match. The CDR3 contains 17 residues. Germline V gives CDR1 SGHRS, CDR2 YFSETQ. The CDR3 DNA is TGCGCCAGCAGCTTGGCCCCGTCTAGCGGGGGGGCAGATACGCAGTATTTT. As protein: CASSLAPSSGGADTQYF.

This sequence joins TRBV9 and TRBJ1-1, with D unclear. V was trimmed by 0 bases and J by 5 bases, leaving 8 bases between them. This CDR3 is 13 amino acids long. Germline V lookup: CDR1 SGDLS, CDR2 YYNGEE. The CDR3 coding sequence is TGTGCCAGCAGCGTAGCGCATATGACTGAAGCTTTCTTT. Protein product: CASSVAHMTEAFF. Looking up the rest from reference TRBV9 and TRBJ1-1 gives the full variable domain: DSGVTQTPKHLITATGQRVTLRCSPRSGDLSVYWYQQSLDQGLQFLIQYYNGEERAKGNILERFSAQQFPDLHSELNLSSLELGDSALYFCASSVAHMTEAFFGQGTRLTVV.

This clone was seen a handful of times. The chain combines TRBV30 with TRBJ1-5; D is possibly TRBD1 (6 bases). This CDR3 contains 14 residues. Germline V CDR1 and CDR2: GTSNPN, SVGIG (reference sequence). V lost 0 bases and J lost 3, with 9 bases in between. DNA for the CDR3: TGTGCCTGGAGTGTCGGGACAACCAATCAGCCCCAGCATTTT. As protein: CAWSVGTTNQPQHF.

In its sample, this clone was seen a few times. The rearrangement uses TRBV19 and TRBJ2-6; D gene unclear. Germline V gene lookup returns CDR1 LNHDA and CDR2 SQIVND (reference sequence). This CDR3 has 14 amino acids. The V end was cut by 8 bases, the J end by 4 bases, with 12 bases between. The CDR3 DNA follows: TGTGCCAGTGGGCACCCTCTAGGGGCCAACGTCCTGACTTTC. Amino acids: CASGHPLGANVLTF.

V and J are TRBV7-9 and TRBJ2-2; possible D gene TRBD2, 6 bases. The CDR3 covers 13 residues. V was shortened by 5 bases and J by 7 bases, with 11 bases between the two germline ends. The germline V gene encodes CDR1 SEHNR and CDR2 FQNEAQ (reference sequence). CDR3 in DNA: TGTGCCAGCAGCCCGGAGGGGCACGGGGAGCTGTTTTTT. Amino acid sequence: CASSPEGHGELFF.

This clone was recorded a few times. The J gene is TRBJ2-1, the V gene TRBV7-9; 7 bases are a match to TRBD1. The CDR3 has 15 residues. V was pared by 5 bases and J by 5 bases, with 9 bases of the junction left unmatched. CDR1 SEHNR and CDR2 FQNEAQ come from the germline V gene (reference sequence). CDR3 amino acids: CASSVLLGQDNEQFF. The CDR3 bases are TGTGCCAGCAGCGTACTACTAGGACAGGACAATGAGCAGTTCTTC.

This clone has more than one count but fewer than ten. V usage is TRBV19 and J usage is TRBJ1-5; D unresolved. The CDR3 extends over 15 amino acids. V was pared by 6 bases and J by 0 bases, with 12 bases between. The V gene's germline CDR1 is LNHDA and CDR2 SQIVND (reference sequence). DNA for the CDR3: TGTGCCAGTAGAACATACACCACTAGCAATCAGCCCCAGCATTTT. Amino acid sequence: CASRTYTTSNQPQHF.

The V and J genes are TRBV9 and TRBJ2-3; TRBD2 agrees at 13 bases. V was clipped by 3 bases and J by 3 bases; unmatched bases: 7. The germline V gene has CDR1 SGDLS and CDR2 YYNGEE. The CDR3 covers 17 residues. This chain's CDR3 is CASSARTSGGGTDTQYF. CDR3 DNA sequence: TGTGCCAGCAGCGCCCGGACTAGCGGGGGAGGGACAGATACGCAGTATTTT.

This clone was seen a handful of times. V and J are TRBV9 and TRBJ2-3; possible D gene TRBD2, 6 bases. The CDR3 contains 12 residues. Germline CDR1 SGDLS, CDR2 YYNGEE. Trimming shortened V by 7 bases and J by 9 bases, and 15 bases separated the two germline ends. The CDR3 reads CASGRDFMTQYF. DNA of the CDR3: TGTGCCAGCGGACGGGACTTTATGACGCAGTATTTT.

J is TRBJ2-7 and V is TRBV7-9; the match to TRBD1 covers 7 bases. V was clipped by 5 bases and J by 3 bases; unmatched bases: 7. The CDR3 length is 14 residues. The germline V gene has CDR1 SEHNR and CDR2 FQNEAQ (reference sequence). CDR3 in DNA: TGTGCCAGCAGCCACGGACAGGCCAACTACGAGCAGTACTTC. Translating gives CASSHGQANYEQYF.

In its sample, this clone was seen a few times. CDR3 bases: TGTGCCAGTAGCCGCCCCCTAGTCTCTGACTTTGAGCAGTTCTTC. Its protein product is CASSRPLVSDFEQFF. The chain uses TRBV19 and TRBJ2-1, with D unclear. The ends were cut back, 6 bases at V and 9 bases at J, with 21 bases in the middle. The V gene's germline CDR1 is LNHDA and CDR2 SQIVND (reference sequence). This CDR3 has 15 amino acids.

The sample holds a few counts of this clone. The chain employs TRBV29-1 and TRBJ2-7; D ambiguous. V lost 0 bases to trimming and J lost 2 bases, with 5 bases between them. Germline assignment: CDR1 SQVTM and CDR2 ANQGSEA. The CDR3 contains 12 residues. The DNA of the CDR3 is TGCAGCGTTGAAGAGAGCACCTACGAGCAGTACTTC. Its protein is CSVEESTYEQYF.

The V call is TRBV7-2, the J call TRBJ2-5; TRBD2 aligns across 10 bases. After removal of 4 bases from V and 6 bases from J, the junction contained 2 bases not matched to a gene. Germline values: CDR1 SGHTA, CDR2 FQGNSA. The CDR3 runs to 13 residues. In DNA form, the CDR3 reads TGTGCCAGCAGCTCTAGCGGGGGACAGACCCAGTACTTC. Protein sequence: CASSSSGGQTQYF.

The rearrangement uses TRBV6-6 and TRBJ1-6; possible D gene TRBD1, 5 bases. Trimming left V 2 bases short and J 10 bases short, with 15 bases between. Per the germline V gene, CDR1 is MNHNY and CDR2 is SVGAGI (reference sequence). The CDR3 loop spans 15 amino acids. The CDR3 protein is CASSYEGPDLSPLHF. The DNA for the CDR3 is TGTGCCAGCAGTTACGAGGGACCGGACCTATCACCCCTCCACTTT.

This clone was recorded a few times. The chain employs TRBV7-9 and TRBJ2-5, with D perhaps TRBD1 (5 bases). Germline loops: CDR1 SEHNR, CDR2 FQNEAQ (reference sequence). The CDR3 extends over 15 amino acids. The V end lost 5 bases, the J end lost 2 bases, and 15 bases lay between the germline ends. DNA of the CDR3: TGTGCCAGCAGCCCCATGGGGCTCTCACAAGAGACCCAGTACTTC. As protein: CASSPMGLSQETQYF.

This clone was counted only a few times. The rearrangement links TRBV7-7 to TRBJ2-7, with D possibly matching TRBD2 (6 bases). Germline V gene data show CDR1 as SSHAT and CDR2 as FNYEAQ (reference sequence). V gave up 4 bases and J gave up 4 bases, with 17 bases separating them. CDR3 length equals 15 residues. This CDR3 reads CASSSSAGPGYEQYF. The CDR3 DNA reads TGTGCCAGCAGCTCCTCTGCGGGACCGGGGTACGAGCAGTACTTC.

This clone showed up just a few times. The chain has TRBV10-3 and TRBJ2-3; D is unresolved. CDR1 is ENHRY and CDR2 is SYGVKD in the germline V gene. V was cut by 0 bases and J by 1 base, with 11 bases left in between. The CDR3 totals 16 residues. The CDR3 reads CAISESRLGGTDTQYF. The CDR3 bases are TGTGCCATCAGTGAGTCCCGACTCGGCGGCACAGATACGCAGTATTTT.

In this sample, this clone turned up a few times. The chain has TRBV5-4 and TRBJ2-7, with TRBD1 matching over 7 bases. CDR1 is SGHNT, CDR2 YYREEE, per germline (reference sequence). J gave up 4 bases and V 6 bases, and 10 bases lay outside the gene matches. This CDR3 contains 14 residues. Here the CDR3 DNA reads TGTGCCAGCACTCCCGGGACAGAATTTTACGAGCAGTACTTC. This sequence encodes CASTPGTEFYEQYF.